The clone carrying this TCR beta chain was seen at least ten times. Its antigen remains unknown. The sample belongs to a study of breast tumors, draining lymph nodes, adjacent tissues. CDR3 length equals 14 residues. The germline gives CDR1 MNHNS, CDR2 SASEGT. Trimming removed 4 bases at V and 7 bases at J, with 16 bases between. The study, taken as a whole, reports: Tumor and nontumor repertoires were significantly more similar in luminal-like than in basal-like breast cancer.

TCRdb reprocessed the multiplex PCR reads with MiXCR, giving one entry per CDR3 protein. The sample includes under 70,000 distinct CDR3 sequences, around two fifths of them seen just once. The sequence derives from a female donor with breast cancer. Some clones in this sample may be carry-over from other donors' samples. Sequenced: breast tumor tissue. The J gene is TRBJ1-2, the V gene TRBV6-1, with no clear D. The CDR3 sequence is CASSGNSPTSGYTF. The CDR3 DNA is TGTGCCAGCAGTGGGAACAGCCCCACATCTGGCTACACCTTC.